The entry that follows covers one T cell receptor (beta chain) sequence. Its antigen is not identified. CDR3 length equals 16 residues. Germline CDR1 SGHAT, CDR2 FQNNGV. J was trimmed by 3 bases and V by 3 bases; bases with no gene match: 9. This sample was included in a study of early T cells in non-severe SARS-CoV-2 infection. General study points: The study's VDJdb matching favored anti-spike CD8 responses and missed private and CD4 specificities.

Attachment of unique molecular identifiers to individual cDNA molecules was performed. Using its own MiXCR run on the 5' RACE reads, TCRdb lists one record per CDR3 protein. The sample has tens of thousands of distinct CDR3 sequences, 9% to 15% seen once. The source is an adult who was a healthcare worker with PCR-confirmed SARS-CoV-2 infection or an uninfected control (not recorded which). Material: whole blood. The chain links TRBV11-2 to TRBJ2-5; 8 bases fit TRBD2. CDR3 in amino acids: CASSFLAGGFEETQYF. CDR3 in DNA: TGTGCCAGCAGCTTTCTGGCGGGGGGTTTCGAAGAGACCCAGTACTTC.